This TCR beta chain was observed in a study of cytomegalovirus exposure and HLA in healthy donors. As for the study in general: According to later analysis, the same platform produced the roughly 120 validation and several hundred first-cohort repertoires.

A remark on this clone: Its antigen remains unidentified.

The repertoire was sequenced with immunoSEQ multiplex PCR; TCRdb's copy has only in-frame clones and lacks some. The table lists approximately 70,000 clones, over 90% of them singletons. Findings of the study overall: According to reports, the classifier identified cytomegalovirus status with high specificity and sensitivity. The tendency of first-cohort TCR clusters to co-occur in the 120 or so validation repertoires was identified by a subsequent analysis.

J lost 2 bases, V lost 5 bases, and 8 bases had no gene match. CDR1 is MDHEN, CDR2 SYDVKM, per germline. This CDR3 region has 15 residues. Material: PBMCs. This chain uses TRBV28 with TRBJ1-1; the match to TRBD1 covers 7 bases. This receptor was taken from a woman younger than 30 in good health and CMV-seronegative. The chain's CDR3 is CASSRGGQRNTEAFF. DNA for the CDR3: TGTGCCAGCAGTCGGGGGGGACAGCGAAACACTGAAGCTTTCTTT.